This section outlines one TCR beta chain sequence together with its context. This entry comes from a study of blood T cell repertoires in COVID-19. Whole-study context: The study drew acute and convalescent COVID-19 samples from the United States, Italy and Spain. In each case, the material was cDNA or gDNA derived from T cells, B-cell-depleted T cells, or PBMCs.

V lost 2 bases and J lost 2; bases outside the gene matches: 8. The CDR3 contains 16 residues. From germline, CDR1 is MNHEY and CDR2 SVGEGT. Source study methods: Reference gene primers were amplified, and this amplification served to estimate nucleated cell counts. Sequenced by immunoSEQ multiplex PCR; TCRdb stores in-frame clones only, minus some. The DNA gave D and trimming, while V, J and clone size come from that table. The sample has 120,000 or so clones; around 76% are singletons. This TCR derives from a man between 65 and 79 years old with acute or convalescent COVID-19. Input material: peripheral blood. The J gene is TRBJ2-7, the V gene TRBV6-2 or TRBV6-3; 8 bases are a match to TRBD2. CDR3 amino acids: CASSYASGGATYEQYF. CDR3 DNA: TGTGCCAGCAGTTACGCGAGCGGGGGCGCTACCTACGAGCAGTACTTC.